The clone carrying this TCR beta chain is a singleton in its sample. The data were produced by immunoSEQ multiplex PCR, yet TCRdb's version contains in-frame clones alone and is incomplete. The repertoire has roughly 250,000 clones, around 89% of them found once; the top ten carry about 9.3%. This entry belongs to a study of blood T cell repertoires in COVID-19. Study summary: Nucleic acid was either cDNA or gDNA, and it came from T cells, B-cell-depleted T cells, or PBMCs.

The V gene end was trimmed by 4 bases and the J gene end by 9 bases; junction bases not matched to a gene: 7. CDR3 size: 14 residues. CDR1 is KGHSH and CDR2 is LQKENI in the germline V gene. Clinical history as reported by participants underpinned cohort assignment. Two consecutive negative NP/OP PCR tests, clearance, or resolved symptoms defined Cohort 3 recovery. The sample comprised PBMCs or T cells enriched from blood (not recorded which). The V gene is TRBV18, the J gene TRBJ1-1; 11 bases agree with TRBD1. The sequence came from a man aged 35 to 55 who had recovered from COVID-19. In DNA form, the CDR3 reads TGTGCCAGCTCACTGGGACAGGGGGGGACCCAAGCTTTCTTT. Encoded protein: CASSLGQGGTQAFF. The variable domain in full, completed from reference TRBV18 and TRBJ1-1, reads NAGVMQNPRHLVRRRGQEARLRCSPMKGHSHVYWYRQLPEEGLKFMVYLQKENIIDESGMPKERFSAEFPKEGPSILRIQQVVRGDSAAYFCASSLGQGGTQAFFGQGTRLTVV.